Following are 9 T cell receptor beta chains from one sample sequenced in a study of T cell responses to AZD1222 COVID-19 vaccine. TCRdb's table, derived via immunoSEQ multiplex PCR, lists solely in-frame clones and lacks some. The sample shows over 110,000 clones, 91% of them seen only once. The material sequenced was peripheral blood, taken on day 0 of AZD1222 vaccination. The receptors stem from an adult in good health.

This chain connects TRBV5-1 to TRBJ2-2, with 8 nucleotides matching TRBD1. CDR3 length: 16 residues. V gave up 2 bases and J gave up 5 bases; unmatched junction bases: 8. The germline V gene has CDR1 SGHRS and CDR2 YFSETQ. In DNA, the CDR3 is TGCGCCAGCAGCTTCCCAGGGGGACAGGAGACCGGGGAGCTGTTTTTT. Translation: CASSFPGGQETGELFF.

CDR3 residues: CASSLAVSSYNEQFF. The CDR3 nucleotides read TGCGCCAGCAGCTTGGCCGTAAGCTCCTACAATGAGCAGTTCTTC. The rearrangement links TRBV5-1 to TRBJ2-1; D is ambiguous. The CDR3 is 15 amino acids. V lost 0 bases and J 0 bases, leaving 7 bases between the germline ends. The germline CDR1 and CDR2 sequences are SGHRS and YFSETQ.

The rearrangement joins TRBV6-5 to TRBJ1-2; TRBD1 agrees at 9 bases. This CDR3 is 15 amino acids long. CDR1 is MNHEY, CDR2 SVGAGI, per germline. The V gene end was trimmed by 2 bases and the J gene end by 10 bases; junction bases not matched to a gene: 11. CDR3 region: CASSYGTGRLGPYTF. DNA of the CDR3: TGTGCCAGCAGTTACGGGACAGGGCGATTGGGGCCCTACACCTTC.

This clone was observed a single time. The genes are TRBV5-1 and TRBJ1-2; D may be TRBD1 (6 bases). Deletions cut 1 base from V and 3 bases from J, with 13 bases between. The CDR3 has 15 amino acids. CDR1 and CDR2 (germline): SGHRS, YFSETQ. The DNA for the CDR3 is TGCGCCAGCAGCTTGTCGGGGGGCTCCGACTATGGCTACACCTTC. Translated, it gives CASSLSGGSDYGYTF.

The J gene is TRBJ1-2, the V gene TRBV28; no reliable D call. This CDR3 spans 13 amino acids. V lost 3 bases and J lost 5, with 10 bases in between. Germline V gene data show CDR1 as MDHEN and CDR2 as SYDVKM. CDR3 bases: TGTGCCAGCAGTTTCAGCAGCGCTTATGGCTACACCTTC. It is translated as CASSFSSAYGYTF.

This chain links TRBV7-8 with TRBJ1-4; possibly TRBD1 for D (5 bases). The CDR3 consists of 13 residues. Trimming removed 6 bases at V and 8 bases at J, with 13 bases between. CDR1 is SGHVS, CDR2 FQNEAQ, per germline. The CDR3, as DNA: TGTGCCAGCAGAAGGGGCCCCGACGAAAAACTGTTTTTT. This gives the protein CASRRGPDEKLFF.

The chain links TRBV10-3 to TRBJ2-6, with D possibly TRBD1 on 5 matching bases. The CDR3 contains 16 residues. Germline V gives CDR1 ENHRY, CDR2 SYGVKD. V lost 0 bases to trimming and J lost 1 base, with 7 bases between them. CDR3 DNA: TGTGCCATCAGTGAGTCGGGGCAGTCTGGGGCCAACGTCCTGACTTTC. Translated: CAISESGQSGANVLTF.

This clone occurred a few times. The CDR3 coding sequence is TGTGCCAGCAGTTATACAGGGGGCGCGGGCGGGGAGCTGTTTTTT. Translation: CASSYTGGAGGELFF. This chain uses TRBV2 with TRBJ2-2, with TRBD1 matching over 9 bases. The germline gives CDR1 SNHLY, CDR2 FYNNEI. After removal of 5 bases from V and 7 bases from J, the junction contained 8 bases not matched to a gene. The CDR3 covers 15 residues.

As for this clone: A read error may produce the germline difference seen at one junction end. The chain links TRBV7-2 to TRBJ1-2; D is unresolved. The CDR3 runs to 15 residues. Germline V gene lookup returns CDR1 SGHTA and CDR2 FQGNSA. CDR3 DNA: TGTGCCAGCAGTTTAGATTTTTTTAGTTGGGATGGCTACACCTTC. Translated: CASSLDFFSWDGYTF. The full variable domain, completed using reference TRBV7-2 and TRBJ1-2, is GAGVSQSPSNKVTEKGKDVELRCDPISGHTALYWYRQSLGQGLEFLIYFQGNSAPDKSGLPSDRFSAERTGGSVSTLTIQRTQQEDSAVYLCASSLDFFSWDGYTFGSGTRLTVV.